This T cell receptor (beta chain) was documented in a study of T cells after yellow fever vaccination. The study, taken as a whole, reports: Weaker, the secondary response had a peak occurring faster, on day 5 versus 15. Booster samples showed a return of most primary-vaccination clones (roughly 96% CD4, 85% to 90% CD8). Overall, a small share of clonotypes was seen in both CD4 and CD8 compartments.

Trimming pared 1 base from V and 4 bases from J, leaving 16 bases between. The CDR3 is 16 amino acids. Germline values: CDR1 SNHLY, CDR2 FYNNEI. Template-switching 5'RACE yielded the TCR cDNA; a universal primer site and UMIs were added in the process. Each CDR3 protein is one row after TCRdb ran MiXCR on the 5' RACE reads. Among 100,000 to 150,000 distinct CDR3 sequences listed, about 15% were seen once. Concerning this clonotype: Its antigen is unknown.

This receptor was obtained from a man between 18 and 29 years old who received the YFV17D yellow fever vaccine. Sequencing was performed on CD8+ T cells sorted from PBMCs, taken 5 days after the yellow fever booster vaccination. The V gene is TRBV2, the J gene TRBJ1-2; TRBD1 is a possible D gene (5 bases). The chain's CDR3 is CASSEGAGQAAYGYTF. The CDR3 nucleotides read TGTGCCAGCAGTGAAGGGGCGGGGCAGGCTGCCTATGGCTACACCTTC.